These 20 T cell receptor beta chains were all obtained from the same sample, sequenced in a study of cytomegalovirus exposure and HLA in healthy donors. The PCR made use of 60 Vbeta and 13 Jbeta primers. Profiled with immunoSEQ multiplex PCR; TCRdb holds only in-frame clones, not every one. The data hold about 200,000 clones, with about 80% observed a single time. Source material: PBMCs. The source is a woman aged 25-40 years in good health and CMV-seronegative.

The chain has TRBV4-2 and TRBJ1-1; D not certain. Trimming shortened V by 0 bases and J by 4 bases, and 9 bases separated the two germline ends. Germline V gene sequence: CDR1 LGHNA, CDR2 YNFKEQ. The CDR3 totals 14 residues. The CDR3 loop is CASSQDEGRTEAFF. CDR3 sequence (DNA): TGTGCCAGCAGCCAAGATGAGGGCCGCACTGAAGCTTTCTTT.

The chain links TRBV5-1 to TRBJ2-2, with D tentatively TRBD1 (6 bases). The germline gives CDR1 SGHRS, CDR2 YFSETQ. Trimming shortened V by 2 bases and J by 3 bases, and 17 bases separated the two germline ends. The CDR3 consists of 17 residues. The CDR3, as DNA: TGCGCCAGCAGCTTAGCCCCGAGGGACATAGACACCGGGGAGCTGTTTTTT. Protein product: CASSLAPRDIDTGELFF.

This chain connects TRBV27 to TRBJ1-2; maybe TRBD1 (5 bases). The CDR3 runs 17 residues. Trimming stripped 2 bases from V and 0 bases from J, with 16 bases between. Looked up from germline, CDR1 is MNHEY and CDR2 is SMNVEV (reference sequence). DNA of the CDR3: TGTGCCAGCAGTTTAACCTCGCAGGGATTAGCTAACTATGGCTACACCTTC. Amino acids: CASSLTSQGLANYGYTF.

The rearrangement links TRBV7-9 to TRBJ2-5; unclear D gene. This CDR3 comprises 14 residues. Germline CDR1 and CDR2: SEHNR and FQNEAQ (reference sequence). V was trimmed by 1 base and J by 2 bases, leaving 8 bases between them. The CDR3 region is CASSLGPLQETQYF. The DNA for the CDR3 is TGTGCCAGCAGCTTAGGGCCGCTTCAAGAGACCCAGTACTTC.

This clone was detected a few times. The chain recombines TRBV2 with TRBJ2-5, with 9 bases fitting TRBD1. This CDR3 contains 14 residues. V shed 7 bases and J 5 bases; nucleotides not matched to a gene: 8. CDR1 and CDR2 from the germline V gene are SNHLY and FYNNEI. DNA for the CDR3: TGTGCCAGCAAGTGGGACAGGGCTTGGGAGACCCAGTACTTC. The encoded protein is CASKWDRAWETQYF.

This chain links TRBV14 with TRBJ1-6; 10 bases align to TRBD1. With 4 bases clipped from V and 10 bases from J, the junction kept 10 bases outside the gene matches. CDR1 is SGHDN and CDR2 is FVKESK in the germline V gene. The CDR3 consists of 16 residues. The CDR3, as DNA: TGTGCCAGCAGCCGGAGACAGGGGGCAAAAGGATCACCCCTCCACTTT. It is translated as CASSRRQGAKGSPLHF.

The CDR3 nucleotides are TGTGCCAGCAGTTGGGACTCCCCAGGGCTTAACACTGAAGCTTTCTTT. Its translation is CASSWDSPGLNTEAFF. The chain couples TRBV6-5 to TRBJ1-1, with TRBD1 as a possible D gene (5 bases). This CDR3 is built from 16 residues. Trimming removed 4 bases from V and 2 bases from J, with 17 bases in between. The germline V gene encodes CDR1 MNHEY and CDR2 SVGAGI.

The rearrangement uses TRBV11-2 and TRBJ1-5; D unresolved. Germline loops: CDR1 SGHAT, CDR2 FQNNGV. The V and J ends lost 4 bases and 7 bases respectively, with 8 bases between them. The CDR3 runs to 12 residues. The CDR3 reads CASSSLGQPQHF. The CDR3 coding sequence is TGTGCCAGCAGCTCCCTCGGGCAGCCCCAGCATTTT.

The J gene is TRBJ1-1, the V gene TRBV18; D ambiguous. The V gene's germline CDR1 is KGHSH and CDR2 LQKENI. Trimming left V 4 bases short and J 3 bases short, with 6 bases between. The CDR3 spans 12 residues. The CDR3, as DNA: TGTGCCAGCTCACAATCCGACACTGAAGCTTTCTTT. This encodes CASSQSDTEAFF.

CDR3 amino acids: CASRHGTSANEQFF. CDR3 nucleotide sequence: TGTGCCAGCAGACATGGGACTAGCGCGAATGAGCAGTTCTTC. The chain has TRBV6-5 and TRBJ2-1; 10 nucleotides agree with TRBD2. The CDR3 consists of 14 residues. Trimming took 6 bases from V and 7 from J; bases not matched to a gene: 6. Germline CDR1 MNHEY, CDR2 SVGAGI.

The V gene is TRBV7-9, the J gene TRBJ1-5; TRBD1 matches 8 bases. The CDR3 consists of 14 residues. After removal of 4 bases from V and 9 bases from J, the junction contained 8 bases not matched to a gene. Germline CDR1 and CDR2: SEHNR and FQNEAQ (reference sequence). CDR3 sequence: CASSSGTGTRPQHF. In nucleotides, the CDR3 is TGTGCCAGCAGCTCCGGGACAGGCACGAGGCCCCAGCATTTT.

The chain is built from TRBV7-2 and TRBJ2-5; perhaps TRBD1 as D (5 bases). This CDR3 region has 15 residues. In germline, CDR1 is SGHTA, CDR2 FQGNSA. Trimming took off 2 bases at V and 2 bases at J, with 12 bases between the two ends. The DNA for the CDR3 is TGTGCCAGCAGCTTAAGAGTGGGGCCTCAAGAGACCCAGTACTTC. Translation: CASSLRVGPQETQYF.

The CDR3 nucleotides are TGTGCCAGCAGTTTGAACCCGGGGGAGTTGGGAGCTTTCTTT. This gives the protein CASSLNPGELGAFF. This chain connects TRBV6-5 to TRBJ1-1; possible D gene TRBD1, 5 bases. V was clipped by 4 bases and J by 10 bases, with 19 bases between them. This CDR3 comprises 14 residues. Germline loops: CDR1 MNHEY, CDR2 SVGAGI.

The chain joins TRBV5-5 to TRBJ2-5; 9 bases match TRBD2. The J call is in doubt because the DNA end fits TRBJ2-7 better. In germline, CDR1 is SGHKS, CDR2 YYEKEE (reference sequence). This CDR3 contains 14 residues. The CDR3 region has the DNA TGTGCCAGCAGCTTGCAGCGGGAGGTCAACGAGCAGTACTTC. Its protein is CASSLQREVNEQYF.

The chain joins TRBV29-1 to TRBJ1-5; 8 nucleotides match TRBD1. The CDR3 has 17 amino acids. The germline V gene has CDR1 SQVTM and CDR2 ANQGSEA. Trimming took 4 bases from V and 4 from J; bases not matched to a gene: 15. CDR3 DNA sequence: TGCAGCGTTGGGTCGCCTCGAAGACAGGGGCAAAATCAGCCCCAGCATTTT. This gives the protein CSVGSPRRQGQNQPQHF. Drawing the rest from reference TRBV29-1 and TRBJ1-5, the complete variable domain is SAVISQKPSRDICQRGTSLTIQCQVDSQVTMMFWYRQQPGQSLTLIATANQGSEATYESGFVIDKFPISRPNLTFSTLTVSNMSPEDSSIYLCSVGSPRRQGQNQPQHFGDGTRLSIL.

This clone was counted a few times. V gene TRBV19 combines with J gene TRBJ2-7; D unresolved. The CDR3 spans 14 residues. The germline V gene encodes CDR1 LNHDA and CDR2 SQIVND (reference sequence). V was cut by 3 bases and J by 3 bases, with 12 bases left in between. CDR3 sequence (DNA): TGTGCCAGTAGTATCTCACCCGCAGGCTACGAGCAGTACTTC. Translating it yields CASSISPAGYEQYF.

The CDR3 spells CASSGVQADYYYGYTF. The CDR3 coding sequence is TGTGCCAGCAGTGGTGTGCAGGCCGATTACTACTATGGCTACACCTTC. The chain has TRBV25-1 and TRBJ1-2; D not certain. From germline, CDR1 is MGHDK and CDR2 SYGVNS. V was pared by 4 bases and J by 3 bases, with 18 bases between. The CDR3 contains 16 residues.

The V and J genes are TRBV28 and TRBJ2-5, with TRBD2 matching over 7 bases. CDR1 MDHEN and CDR2 SYDVKM come from the germline V gene. V lost 6 bases, J lost 5 bases, and 0 bases stayed unmatched. This CDR3 contains 11 residues. The CDR3 loop reads CASRGGETQYF. The CDR3 DNA follows: TGTGCCAGCAGGGGGGGGGAGACCCAGTACTTC.

The chain carries TRBV7-9 and TRBJ1-1, with TRBD1 matching 8 bases. This CDR3 is built from 16 residues. Germline lookup yields CDR1 SEHNR and CDR2 FQNEAQ (reference sequence). V lost 3 bases to trimming and J lost 0 bases; unmatched junction nucleotides: 6. Here the CDR3 DNA reads TGTGCCAGCAGCTTCCGACAGGGGCTCGTGAACACTGAAGCTTTCTTT. Translating gives CASSFRQGLVNTEAFF.

The J gene is TRBJ2-1, the V gene TRBV9; 9 bases line up with TRBD2. Trimming cost V 0 bases and J 9 bases; bases outside gene matches: 13. Looked up from germline, CDR1 is SGDLS and CDR2 is YYNGEE. CDR3 size: 17 residues. CDR3 sequence (DNA): TGTGCCAGCAGCGTAGCTAAAGCGGGGGGCCTTGCGAGTGAGCAGTTCTTC. This codes for CASSVAKAGGLASEQFF.